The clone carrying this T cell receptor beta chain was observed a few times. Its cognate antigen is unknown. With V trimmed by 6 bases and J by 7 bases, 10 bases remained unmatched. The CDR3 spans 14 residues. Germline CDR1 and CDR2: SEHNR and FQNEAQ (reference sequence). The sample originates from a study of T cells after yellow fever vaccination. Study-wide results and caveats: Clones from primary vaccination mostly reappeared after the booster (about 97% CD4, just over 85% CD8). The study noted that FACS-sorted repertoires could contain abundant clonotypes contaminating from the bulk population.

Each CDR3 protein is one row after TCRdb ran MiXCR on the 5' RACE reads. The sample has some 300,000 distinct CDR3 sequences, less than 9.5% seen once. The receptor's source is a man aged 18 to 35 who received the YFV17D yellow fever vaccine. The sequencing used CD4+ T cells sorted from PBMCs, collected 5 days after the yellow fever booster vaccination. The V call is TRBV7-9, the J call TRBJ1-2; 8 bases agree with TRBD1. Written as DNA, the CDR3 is TGTGCCAGCAGTAAACGGACAGGGCAAATTGGCTACACCTTC. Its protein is CASSKRTGQIGYTF.